This record covers a single T cell receptor beta chain. No antigen is known for it. These data belong to a study of cytomegalovirus exposure and HLA in healthy donors. V was pared by 5 bases and J by 0 bases, with 8 bases of the junction left unmatched. Germline lookup yields CDR1 SEHNR and CDR2 FQNEAQ (reference sequence). The CDR3 consists of 19 residues. Findings and caveats of the study: Most TCR sequences were uncommon, yet certain public TCRs appeared in many donors.

The repertoire was sequenced with immunoSEQ multiplex PCR; TCRdb's copy has only in-frame clones and lacks some. The table has approximately 180,000 clones, around nine tenths seen once. Sequencing was done on a sample of PBMCs. The gene calls are TRBV7-9 and TRBJ2-6, with TRBD1 identical over 12 bases. The clonotype originates from a woman aged 25 to 39 in good health and CMV-seronegative. The CDR3 spells CASSLPGTGGSSGANVLTF. The CDR3 bases are TGTGCCAGCAGCCTGCCGGGGACAGGGGGCAGCTCTGGGGCCAACGTCCTGACTTTC.